This T cell receptor (beta chain) was sequenced in a study of CD8+ T cells in alopecia areata. Turning to the study itself: Oral tofacitinib (5 to 10 mg twice daily) was administered to treated patients.

A word on this clone: Its antigen is currently unknown.

Germline V gene data show CDR1 as SGHVS and CDR2 as FQNEAQ. The length of the CDR3 is 14 residues. Trimming removed 2 bases at V and 3 bases at J, with 11 bases between. The treatment was: oral pan-JAK inhibitor, 5-10 mg twice daily. cDNA serving as the sequencing template came from extracted, reverse transcribed RNA. TCRdb keeps only in-frame clones here, not all; method: immunoSEQ multiplex PCR. Of around 300,000 clones in the sample, roughly 60% were seen once. Findings and caveats of the study: Many of the expanded lesional clones endured in scalp and blood while on tofacitinib.

The rearrangement joins TRBV7-8 to TRBJ2-7, with D possibly being TRBD1 (6 bases). This receptor was taken from a human donor with alopecia areata. Here the sequenced sample was CD4+ T cells sorted from blood, taken around week 53, from a patient treated with tofacitinib. The CDR3, as DNA: TGTGCCAGCAGCTTACCCGACAGGTTCTACGAGCAGTACTTC. Translated, it gives CASSLPDRFYEQYF.